Each of the 27 T cell receptor beta chains below was sequenced from the same sample in a study of graft-versus-host responses after intestinal transplantation. Antigens of these TCRs are unknown. The method was immunoSEQ multiplex PCR; TCRdb's version includes in-frame clones alone and lacks a portion of them. The sample holds 80,000 to 100,000 clones; around 86% are singletons and the top ten take approximately 18%. Sequencing used unstimulated CD8+ T cells sorted from spleen or lymph node cells, obtained before intestinal transplant. These receptor sequences come from a human donor who received an intestinal transplant.

The chain carries TRBV10-2 and TRBJ2-4; 8 nucleotides align to TRBD1. V gave up 8 bases and J gave up 2 bases; unmatched junction bases: 5. This CDR3 comprises 14 residues. The V gene's germline CDR1 is WSHSY and CDR2 SAAADI. DNA of the CDR3: TGCGCCAGCCAGGGGGCGGAGTCCAAAAACATTCAGTACTTC. Amino acids: CASQGAESKNIQYF.

About this clone itself: The identical CDR3 is also encoded by other nucleotide sequences in the sample. The chain carries TRBV6-5 and TRBJ2-7; no firm D call. With 5 bases removed from V and 1 base from J, the gap between germline ends came to 15 bases. The CDR3 contains 15 residues. CDR1 is MNHEY, CDR2 SVGAGI, per germline. The CDR3 sequence is CASSNGPLSSYEQYF. The CDR3 DNA reads TGTGCCAGCAGTAACGGACCCTTGAGTTCCTACGAGCAGTACTTC.

The chain employs TRBV7-2 and TRBJ2-3, with D possibly matching TRBD2 (6 bases). Germline loops: CDR1 SGHTA, CDR2 FQGNSA. CDR3 length: 15 amino acids. V dropped 2 bases and J dropped 4 bases, with 13 bases sitting between them. The CDR3 sequence is CASSLSGRDPDTQYF. DNA of the CDR3: TGTGCCAGCAGCTTATCGGGGCGGGATCCAGATACGCAGTATTTT.

This chain uses TRBV6-4 with TRBJ2-7; 13 bases align to TRBD2. The germline CDR1 and CDR2 sequences are MRHNA and SNTAGT. The CDR3 totals 13 residues. V gave up 11 bases and J gave up 6 bases; unmatched junction bases: 7. In DNA form, the CDR3 reads TGTGCCCTCGGACTAGCGGGGGTCGGCGAGCAGTACTTC. This gives the protein CALGLAGVGEQYF.

This rearrangement joins TRBV19 to TRBJ1-2; no firm D call. Per the germline V gene, CDR1 is LNHDA and CDR2 is SQIVND (reference sequence). CDR3 length: 11 residues. Trimming removed 5 bases at V and 7 bases at J, with 8 bases between. The CDR3 is CASSPGGGYTF. CDR3 nucleotide sequence: TGTGCCAGTAGTCCCGGAGGTGGCTACACCTTC. The entire variable domain, with the rest obtained from reference TRBV19 and TRBJ1-2, is as follows: DGGITQSPKYLFRKEGQNVTLSCEQNLNHDAMYWYRQDPGQGLRLIYYSQIVNDFQKGDIAEGYSVSREKKESFPLTVTSAQKNPTAFYLCASSPGGGYTFGSGTRLTVV.

The chain carries TRBV11-3 and TRBJ1-5; 7 bases map to TRBD1. V shed 2 bases and J 2 bases; nucleotides not matched to a gene: 18. The CDR3 spans 20 residues. Germline values: CDR1 SGHNT, CDR2 YENEEA. DNA for the CDR3: TGTGCCAGCAGCTTAAGAGGCAGGGGGTCCCAAGGAATAGGCAATCAGCCCCAGCATTTT. Protein: CASSLRGRGSQGIGNQPQHF.

In this sample, this clone turned up once. This chain joins TRBV18 and TRBJ1-2; D gene uncertain. The germline CDR1 and CDR2 sequences are KGHSH and LQKENI. V lost 1 base, J lost 5 bases, and 5 bases lay in between. This CDR3 is 12 amino acids long. CDR3 DNA sequence: TGTGCCAGCTCACCACGGACTTATGGCTACACCTTC. This encodes CASSPRTYGYTF.

The CDR3, as DNA: TGCGCCAGCAGCCTGGGACTAGCGGGAGAAAGGGCCTACGAGCAGTACTTC. It encodes CASSLGLAGERAYEQYF. J is TRBJ2-7 and V is TRBV5-1, with 14 bases aligning to TRBD2. With V trimmed by 4 bases and J by 2 bases, 8 bases remained unmatched. The CDR3 has 17 residues. Germline V gene sequence: CDR1 SGHRS, CDR2 YFSETQ.

This clone was recorded once. The chain is built from TRBV10-2 and TRBJ1-2; possible D gene TRBD1, 5 bases. The V end was cut by 7 bases, the J end by 7 bases, with 13 bases between. Germline loops: CDR1 WSHSY, CDR2 SAAADI. CDR3 size: 12 residues. This CDR3 is CASTATGGGYTF. CDR3 nucleotides: TGCGCCAGCACCGCTACTGGGGGTGGCTACACCTTC.

The rearrangement uses TRBV5-1 and TRBJ2-7, with D perhaps TRBD2 (7 bases). The germline V gene has CDR1 SGHRS and CDR2 YFSETQ. This CDR3 comprises 18 residues. The V end lost 1 base, the J end lost 0 bases, and 20 bases lay between the germline ends. The CDR3 spells CASSLKVAGARNSYEQYF. In DNA, the CDR3 is TGCGCCAGCAGCTTGAAGGTTGCGGGGGCGAGGAACTCCTACGAGCAGTACTTC.

The V gene is TRBV10-3, the J gene TRBJ2-7; the D gene is possibly TRBD2 (5 bases). The V gene lost 4 bases and the J gene lost 2 bases, with 9 bases spanning the gap. CDR1 and CDR2 from the germline V gene are ENHRY and SYGVKD. The CDR3 extends over 13 amino acids. DNA for the CDR3: TGTGCCATCAGTGCCTCGGAGGCCTACGAGCAGTACTTC. Its protein product is CAISASEAYEQYF.

This clone was seen more than once but under ten times. The chain joins TRBV2 to TRBJ2-7; 8 bases line up with TRBD2. The CDR3 has 15 residues. Germline CDR1 reads SNHLY; CDR2 reads FYNNEI. With V trimmed by 7 bases and J by 1 base, 9 bases remained unmatched. CDR3 region: CASTLLAATSYEQYF. Here the CDR3 DNA reads TGTGCCAGCACGTTACTAGCGGCCACTTCCTACGAGCAGTACTTC. The complete variable domain, with remaining parts taken from reference TRBV2 and TRBJ2-7, reads EPEVTQTPSHQVTQMGQEVILRCVPISNHLYFYWYRQILGQKVEFLVSFYNNEISEKSEIFDDQFSVERPDGSNFTLKIRSTKLEDSAMYFCASTLLAATSYEQYFGPGTRLTVT.

This clone was recorded once. The chain combines TRBV4-1 with TRBJ1-1, with D unresolved. Trimming left V 0 bases short and J 4 bases short, with 6 bases between. This CDR3 contains 13 residues. The germline V gene encodes CDR1 MGHRA and CDR2 YSYEKL. The CDR3 sequence is CASSQDGSTEAFF. In DNA form, the CDR3 reads TGCGCCAGCAGCCAAGATGGGAGCACTGAAGCTTTCTTT.

The V call is TRBV16, the J call TRBJ2-3; 10 nucleotides line up with TRBD1. Per the germline V gene, CDR1 is KGHSY and CDR2 is FQNENV. The junction had 10 bases not matched to a gene; V was cut back by 5 bases and J by 5 bases. This CDR3 is 16 amino acids long. Here the CDR3 DNA reads TGTGCCAGCAGCGGCCCGACAGGGGGCGCGGGAGATACGCAGTATTTT. It codes for CASSGPTGGAGDTQYF.

V is TRBV5-3 and J is TRBJ2-5, with a tentative D call TRBD1 (6 bases). TRBV5-3 is reported as an ORF; its role is uncertain. The CDR3 extends over 15 amino acids. The V end lost 5 bases, the J end lost 0 bases, and 14 bases lay between the germline ends. CDR3 DNA sequence: TGTGCCAGAAGACTTCAGGGGTCCTACCAAGAGACCCAGTACTTC. Amino acid sequence: CARRLQGSYQETQYF.

The CDR3 DNA sequence: TGTGCCAGCAGTTACGCCATAAGCTCCTATAATTCACCCCTCCACTTT. It yields the protein CASSYAISSYNSPLHF. The rearrangement uses TRBV6-5 and TRBJ1-6; D is unresolved. Between the trimmed V and J ends, which lost 2 bases and 0 bases, there was a span of 8 bases. The germline V gene has CDR1 MNHEY and CDR2 SVGAGI. This CDR3 spans 16 amino acids.

V and J are TRBV30 and TRBJ1-2, with 7 bases identical to TRBD1. Germline assignment: CDR1 GTSNPN and CDR2 SVGIG (reference sequence). This CDR3 spans 13 amino acids. With 2 bases clipped from V and 5 bases from J, the junction kept 5 bases outside the gene matches. CDR3 coding DNA: TGTGCCTGGAGTTCAACAGGGGTTTATGGCTACACCTTC. Amino acid sequence: CAWSSTGVYGYTF.

This chain uses TRBV2 with TRBJ2-7; D unresolved. The CDR3 loop spans 11 amino acids. Germline V gene data show CDR1 as SNHLY and CDR2 as FYNNEI. Trimming took off 0 bases at V and 6 bases at J, with 3 bases between the two ends. The CDR3 spells CASSEAREQYF. CDR3 nucleotide sequence: TGTGCCAGCAGTGAAGCGCGCGAGCAGTACTTC.

The chain joins TRBV27 to TRBJ1-1; D not certain. The germline gives CDR1 MNHEY, CDR2 SMNVEV (reference sequence). This CDR3 is built from 14 residues. Deletions cut 2 bases from V and 3 bases from J, with 10 bases between. The CDR3 reads CASSLQVTDTEAFF. Written as DNA, the CDR3 is TGTGCCAGCAGTTTACAGGTAACGGACACTGAAGCTTTCTTT.

CDR3 protein: CASGLGWTAWRVNYGYTF. Here the CDR3 DNA reads TGTGCTAGTGGCCTTGGCTGGACAGCCTGGAGGGTTAACTATGGCTACACCTTC. The rearrangement uses TRBV12-5 and TRBJ1-2; D is perhaps TRBD1 (6 bases). Germline loops: CDR1 LGHNT, CDR2 FRNRAP. This CDR3 has 18 residues. V dropped 6 bases and J dropped 1 base, with 24 bases sitting between them.

As regards this clone: A junction boundary mismatches the germline segment, possibly from a read error. The chain recombines TRBV7-7 with TRBJ2-2, with 11 positions matching TRBD2. CDR1 and CDR2 from the germline V gene are SSHAT and FNYEAQ (reference sequence). The CDR3 is made up of 17 amino acids. The CDR3 nucleotides read TGTGCTAGCAGCTTAGCCCTAGCGGGAGGTCGCACCGGGGAGCTGTTTTTT. It is translated as CASSLALAGGRTGELFF.

V gene TRBV9 combines with J gene TRBJ2-1; D is perhaps TRBD1 or TRBD2 (5 bases each). Trimming cost V 7 bases and J 6 bases, with 11 bases left between them. CDR3 length: 12 residues. Germline V lookup: CDR1 SGDLS, CDR2 YYNGEE. This CDR3 reads CASWDGVNEQFF. The CDR3 DNA follows: TGTGCCAGCTGGGACGGAGTCAATGAGCAGTTCTTC.

V and J are TRBV7-3 and TRBJ2-6; D is possibly TRBD1 (5 bases). Trimming took 0 bases from V and 0 from J, leaving 12 bases between them. Germline CDR1 is SGHTA and CDR2 is FQGTGA. The CDR3 extends over 18 amino acids. CDR3 in amino acids: CASSLTPGHISGANVLTF. The CDR3 region has the DNA TGTGCCAGCAGCTTAACCCCAGGACATATCTCTGGGGCCAACGTCCTGACTTTC.

The J gene is TRBJ2-2, the V gene TRBV6-5; D perhaps matches TRBD1 (6 bases). Germline assignment: CDR1 MNHEY and CDR2 SVGAGI. Trimming stripped 2 bases from V and 3 bases from J, with 13 bases between. The CDR3 extends over 16 amino acids. The CDR3 nucleotides are TGTGCCAGCAGTTACCCCAGGGGATCGGACACCGGGGAGCTGTTTTTT. This sequence encodes CASSYPRGSDTGELFF.

The V and J genes are TRBV11-2 and TRBJ2-1; D is perhaps TRBD2 (6 bases). The CDR3 contains 14 residues. Germline CDR1 and CDR2: SGHAT and FQNNGV. V lost 4 bases and J lost 7, with 14 bases in between. As DNA, the CDR3 is TGTGCCAGCAGCTCGGACTACGCTAGGAATGAGCAGTTCTTC. The encoded protein is CASSSDYARNEQFF.

V is TRBV5-1 and J is TRBJ2-7; D gene ambiguous. The CDR3 runs to 13 residues. V was shortened by 1 base and J by 3 bases, with 8 bases between the two germline ends. CDR1 is SGHRS, CDR2 YFSETQ, per germline. CDR3 coding DNA: TGCGCCAGCAGCTTGAATGAGGACTACGAGCAGTACTTC. Residues: CASSLNEDYEQYF.

The chain is built from TRBV28 and TRBJ2-7; D may match TRBD1 or TRBD2 (5 bases each). The CDR3 is 16 amino acids. The germline V gene encodes CDR1 MDHEN and CDR2 SYDVKM. V lost 2 bases and J lost 3, with 17 bases in between. CDR3 protein: CASSLGYRIRDYEQYF. The CDR3 DNA reads TGTGCCAGCAGTTTAGGGTACAGGATTCGGGACTACGAGCAGTACTTC. Drawing the rest from reference TRBV28 and TRBJ2-7, the complete variable domain is DVKVTQSSRYLVKRTGEKVFLECVQDMDHENMFWYRQDPGLGLRLIYFSYDVKMKEKGDIPEGYSVSREKKERFSLILESASTNQTSMYLCASSLGYRIRDYEQYFGPGTRLTVT.